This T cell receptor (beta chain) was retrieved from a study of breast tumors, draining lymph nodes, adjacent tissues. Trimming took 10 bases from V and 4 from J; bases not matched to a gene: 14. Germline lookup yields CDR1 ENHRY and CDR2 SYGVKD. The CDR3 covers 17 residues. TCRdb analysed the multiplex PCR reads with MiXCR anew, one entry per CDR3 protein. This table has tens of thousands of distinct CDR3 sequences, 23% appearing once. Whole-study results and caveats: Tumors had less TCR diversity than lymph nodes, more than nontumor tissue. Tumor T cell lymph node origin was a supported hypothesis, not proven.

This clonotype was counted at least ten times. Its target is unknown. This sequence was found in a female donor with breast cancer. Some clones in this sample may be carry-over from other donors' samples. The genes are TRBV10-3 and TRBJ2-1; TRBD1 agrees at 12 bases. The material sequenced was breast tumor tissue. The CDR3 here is CATVPGQGAGAYNEQFF. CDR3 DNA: TGTGCCACCGTCCCGGGACAGGGGGCTGGGGCATACAATGAGCAGTTCTTC.